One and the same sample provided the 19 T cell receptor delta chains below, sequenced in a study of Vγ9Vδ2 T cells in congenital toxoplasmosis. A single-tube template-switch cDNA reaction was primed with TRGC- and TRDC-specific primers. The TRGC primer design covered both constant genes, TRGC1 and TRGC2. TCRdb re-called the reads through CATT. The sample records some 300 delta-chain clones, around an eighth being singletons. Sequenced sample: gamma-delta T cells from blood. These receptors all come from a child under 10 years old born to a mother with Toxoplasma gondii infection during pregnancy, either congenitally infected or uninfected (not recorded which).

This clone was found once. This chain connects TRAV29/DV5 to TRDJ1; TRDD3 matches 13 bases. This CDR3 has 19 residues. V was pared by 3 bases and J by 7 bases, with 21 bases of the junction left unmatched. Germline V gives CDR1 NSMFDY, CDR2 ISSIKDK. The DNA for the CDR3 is TGTGCAGCAATTTTCCTATCTCCTTTACTGGGGGATACGCCTGGTAAACTCATCTTT. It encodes CAAIFLSPLLGDTPGKLIF.

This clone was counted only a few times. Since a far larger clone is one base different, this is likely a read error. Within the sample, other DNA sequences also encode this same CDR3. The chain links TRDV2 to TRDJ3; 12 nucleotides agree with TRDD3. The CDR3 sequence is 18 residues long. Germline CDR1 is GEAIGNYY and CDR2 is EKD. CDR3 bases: TGTGCCTGTGACACCACTGGGGGATACTCCTGGGACACCCGACAGATGTTTTTT. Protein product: CACDTTGGYSWDTRQMFF.

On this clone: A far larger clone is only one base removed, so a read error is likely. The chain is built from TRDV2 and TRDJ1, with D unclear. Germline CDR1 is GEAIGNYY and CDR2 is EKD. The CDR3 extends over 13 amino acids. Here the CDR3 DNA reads TGTGCCCGTGACCCGGGAGACACCGATAAACTCATCTTT. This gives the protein CARDPGDTDKLIF.

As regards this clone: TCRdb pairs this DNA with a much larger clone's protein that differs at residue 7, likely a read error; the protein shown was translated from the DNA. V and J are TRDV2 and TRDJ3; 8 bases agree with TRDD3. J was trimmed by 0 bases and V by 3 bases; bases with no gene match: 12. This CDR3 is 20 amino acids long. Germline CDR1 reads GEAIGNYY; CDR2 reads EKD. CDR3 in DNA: TGTGCCTGTGACCCACTCCCTACTGGGGGGAGCTCCTGGGACACCCGACAGATGTTTTTC. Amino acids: CACDPLPTGGSSWDTRQMFF.

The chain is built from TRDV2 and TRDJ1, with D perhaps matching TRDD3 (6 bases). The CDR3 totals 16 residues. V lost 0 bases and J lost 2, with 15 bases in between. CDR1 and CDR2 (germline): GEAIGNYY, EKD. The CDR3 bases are TGTGCCTGTGACACCGTAGGTTGGGGGTCGACCGATAAACTCATCTTT. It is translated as CACDTVGWGSTDKLIF.

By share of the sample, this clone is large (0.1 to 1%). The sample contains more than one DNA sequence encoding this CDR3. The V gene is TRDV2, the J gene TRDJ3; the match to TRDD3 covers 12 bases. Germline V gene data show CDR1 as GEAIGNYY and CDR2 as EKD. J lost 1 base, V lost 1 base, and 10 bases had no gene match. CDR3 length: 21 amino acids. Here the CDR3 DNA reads TGTGCCTGTGACACGACGCCTACTGGGGGATACACGTCCTGGGACACCCGACAGATGTTTTTC. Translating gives CACDTTPTGGYTSWDTRQMFF.

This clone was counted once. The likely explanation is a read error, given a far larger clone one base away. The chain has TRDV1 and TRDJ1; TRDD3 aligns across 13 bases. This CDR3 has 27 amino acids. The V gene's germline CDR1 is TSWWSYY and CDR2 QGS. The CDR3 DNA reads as TGTGCTCGTGGGGAAGCGCCGAAGTTGACGATAACTGGGGGATACGCCCGGATGCCGACGTACACCGATAAACTCATCTTT. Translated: CARGEAPKLTITGGYARMPTYTDKLIF.

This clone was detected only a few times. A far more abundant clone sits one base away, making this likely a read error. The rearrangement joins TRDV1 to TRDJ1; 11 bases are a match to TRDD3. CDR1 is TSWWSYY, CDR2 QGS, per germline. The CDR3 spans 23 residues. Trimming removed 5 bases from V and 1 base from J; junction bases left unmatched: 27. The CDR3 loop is CALGNLQGLWGQLGDTCTDKLIF. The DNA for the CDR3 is TGTGCTCTTGGGAACCTCCAGGGGCTATGGGGTCAGCTGGGGGATACCTGCACCGATAAACTCATCTTT.

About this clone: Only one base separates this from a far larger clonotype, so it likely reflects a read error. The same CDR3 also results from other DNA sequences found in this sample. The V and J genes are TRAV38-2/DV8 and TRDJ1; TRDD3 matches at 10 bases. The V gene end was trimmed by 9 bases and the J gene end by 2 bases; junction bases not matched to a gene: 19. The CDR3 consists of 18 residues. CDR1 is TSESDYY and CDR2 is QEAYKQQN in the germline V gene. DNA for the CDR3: TGTGCTTTCCTCCTACGGAGGGGGATACGTTGGGATACCGATAAACTCATCTTT. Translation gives CAFLLRRGIRWDTDKLIF.

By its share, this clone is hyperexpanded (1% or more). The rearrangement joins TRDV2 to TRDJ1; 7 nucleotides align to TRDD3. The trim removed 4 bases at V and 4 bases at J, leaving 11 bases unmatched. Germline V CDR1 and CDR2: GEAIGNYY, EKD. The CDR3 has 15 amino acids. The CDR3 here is CACESLGVKSDKLIF. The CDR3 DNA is TGTGCCTGTGAGTCTCTGGGGGTTAAAAGCGATAAACTCATCTTT.

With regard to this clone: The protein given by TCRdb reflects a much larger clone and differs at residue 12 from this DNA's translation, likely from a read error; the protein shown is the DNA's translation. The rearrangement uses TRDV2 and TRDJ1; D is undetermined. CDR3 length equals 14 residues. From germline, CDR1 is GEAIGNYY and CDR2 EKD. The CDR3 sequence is CACDTIGADDKPIF. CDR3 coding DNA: TGTGCCTGTGACACTATTGGAGCAGACGATAAACCCATCTTT.

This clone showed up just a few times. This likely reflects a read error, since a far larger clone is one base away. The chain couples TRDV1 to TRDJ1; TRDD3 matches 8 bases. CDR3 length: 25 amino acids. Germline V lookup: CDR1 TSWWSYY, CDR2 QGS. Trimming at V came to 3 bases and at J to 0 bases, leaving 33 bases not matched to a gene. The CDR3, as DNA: TGTGCTCTTGGGGACCAGCCTCCCCCTTATATTATTGGACTGGGGGCGGAAGGGTACACCGATAAACTCATCTTT. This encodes CALGDQPPPYIIGLGAEGYTDKLIF.

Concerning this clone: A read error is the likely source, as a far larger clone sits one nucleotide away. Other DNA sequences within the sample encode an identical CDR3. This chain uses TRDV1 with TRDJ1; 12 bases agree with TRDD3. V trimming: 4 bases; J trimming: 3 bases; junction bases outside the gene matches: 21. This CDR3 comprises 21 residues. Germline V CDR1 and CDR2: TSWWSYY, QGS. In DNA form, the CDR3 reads TGTGCTCTTGGGGGACTAAATTCCCGGATGACTGGGGGATACTCACCCGATAAACTCATCTTT. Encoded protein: CALGGLNSRMTGGYSPDKLIF.

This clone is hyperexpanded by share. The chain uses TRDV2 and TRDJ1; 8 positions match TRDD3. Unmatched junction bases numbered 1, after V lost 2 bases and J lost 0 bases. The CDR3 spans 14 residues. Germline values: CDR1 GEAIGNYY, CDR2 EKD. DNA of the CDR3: TGTGCCTGTGACAGACTGGGGGACACCGATAAACTCATCTTT. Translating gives CACDRLGDTDKLIF.

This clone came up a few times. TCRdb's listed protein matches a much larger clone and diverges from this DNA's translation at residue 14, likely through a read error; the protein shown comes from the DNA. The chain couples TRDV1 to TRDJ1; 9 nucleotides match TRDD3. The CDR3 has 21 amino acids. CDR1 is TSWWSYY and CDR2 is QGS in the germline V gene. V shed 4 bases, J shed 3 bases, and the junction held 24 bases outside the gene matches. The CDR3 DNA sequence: TGTGCTCTTGGGGGACTAAATTCCCGGATGACTGGGGGACATTCACCCGATAAACTCATCTTT. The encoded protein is CALGGLNSRMTGGHSPDKLIF.

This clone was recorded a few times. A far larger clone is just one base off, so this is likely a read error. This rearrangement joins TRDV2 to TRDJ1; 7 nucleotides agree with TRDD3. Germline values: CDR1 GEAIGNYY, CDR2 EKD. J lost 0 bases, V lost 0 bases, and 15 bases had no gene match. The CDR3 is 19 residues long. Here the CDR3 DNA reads TGTGCCTGTGACACCGTTTTGGAATTGGGGGACAGGTACACCGATAAACTCATCTTT. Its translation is CACDTVLELGDRYTDKLIF.

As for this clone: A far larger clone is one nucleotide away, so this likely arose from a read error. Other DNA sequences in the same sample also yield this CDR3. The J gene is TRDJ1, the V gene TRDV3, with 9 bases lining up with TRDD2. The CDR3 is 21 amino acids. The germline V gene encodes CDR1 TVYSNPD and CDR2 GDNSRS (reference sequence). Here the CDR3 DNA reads TGTGCCTTCAAACCGCTTAGCCTTCCTACGGGGATAAGGGAATACACCGACAAACTCATCTTT. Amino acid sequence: CAFKPLSLPTGIREYTDKLIF.

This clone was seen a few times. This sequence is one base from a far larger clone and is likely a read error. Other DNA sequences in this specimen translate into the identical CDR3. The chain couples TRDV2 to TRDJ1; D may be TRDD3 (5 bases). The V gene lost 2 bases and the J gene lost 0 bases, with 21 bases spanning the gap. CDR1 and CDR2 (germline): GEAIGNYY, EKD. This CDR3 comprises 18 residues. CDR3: CACDNLVDVLGNTDKLIF. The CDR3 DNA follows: TGTGCCTGTGACAACCTGGTTGATGTATTGGGGAACACCGATAAACTCATCTTT.

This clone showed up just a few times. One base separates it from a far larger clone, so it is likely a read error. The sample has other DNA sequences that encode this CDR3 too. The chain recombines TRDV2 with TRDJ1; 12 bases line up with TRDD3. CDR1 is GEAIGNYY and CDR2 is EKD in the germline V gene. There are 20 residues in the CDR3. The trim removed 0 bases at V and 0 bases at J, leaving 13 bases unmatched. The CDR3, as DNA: TGTGCCTGTGACACCGGCGTGGACTGGGGGATACCTCGTTACACCGATAAACTCATCTTT. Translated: CACDTGVDWGIPRYTDKLIF.